The T cell receptor (beta chain) under discussion was sequenced for a study of circulating and synovial CD4+ cells in juvenile arthritis. Findings and limits, study-wide: These repertoires were less diverse than bulk blood CD4 repertoires.

About this clone: As yet, its antigen is unknown.

The method was immunoSEQ multiplex PCR; TCRdb's version includes in-frame clones alone and lacks a portion of them. This sample yields around 31,000 clones, of which around 95% are seen a single time; 0.15% to 0.2% belongs to the top ten. The clonotype originates from a human donor with juvenile idiopathic arthritis. The sequenced material came from CD4+ T cells from blood.

CDR3 bases: TGTGCCAGCAGTGAACAGGACTCTGGGGCCAACGTCCTGACTTTC. Its protein is CASSEQDSGANVLTF. This chain connects TRBV2 to TRBJ2-6; no reliable D call. V dropped 2 bases and J dropped 0 bases, with 5 bases sitting between them. Per germline, CDR1 SNHLY and CDR2 FYNNEI. The CDR3 is 15 amino acids.